There are many counts of the clone carrying this T cell receptor (beta chain). Its antigen is not known. Listed TCR primers and previously described methods were used for bulk TCR libraries. TCRdb re-analysed the PCR reads in MiXCR, keeping a single row per CDR3 protein. The sample carries hundreds of thousands of distinct CDR3 sequences, roughly 25% recorded once. The data were taken from a study of molecular identifiers for immune sequencing clone quantification. Germline CDR1 reads SNHLY; CDR2 reads FYNNEI. CDR3 length: 14 amino acids. V was clipped by 6 bases and J by 1 base; unmatched bases: 5. Study outcomes and limitations: Clones above 20 RNA copies contained over 97% of effector molecules and under 1% of naive molecules.

Specimen: naive CD8+ T cells from blood, with Jurkat cell RNA spiked in. Regarding subset: FACS-sorted CD8+CD4-CCR7+CD45RA+ naive T cells. The clonotype originates from a human donor in good health. Some libraries in this study had Jurkat cell RNA spiked in. The chain combines TRBV2 with TRBJ2-5, with 7 positions matching TRBD1. DNA for the CDR3: TGTGCCAGCAGCTCTCGGACAGGCCAAGAGACCCAGTACTTC. Protein product: CASSSRTGQETQYF.